This entry concerns a single T cell receptor beta chain. What it binds is unknown. This sample also contains other DNA sequences that code for the same CDR3. The CDR3 length is 15 residues. Germline loops: CDR1 MNHEY, CDR2 SMNVEV (reference sequence). J was trimmed by 4 bases and V by 8 bases; bases with no gene match: 11. The PCR used 60 Vbeta and 13 Jbeta primers. Here immunoSEQ multiplex PCR was the method, and the copy in TCRdb shows in-frame clones only, minus some. The data contain over 65,000 clones, around 79% of them singletons. This sample was included in a study of cytomegalovirus exposure and HLA in healthy donors. General observations from the study: The productive fraction for most TCR beta V segments was about 87% or about 30% in an earlier analysis. In all likelihood, a cluster of highly shared sequence variants was a sequencing artifact.

This TCR derives from a woman aged 40-49 years in good health and CMV-seropositive. The sequencing input was PBMCs. This chain connects TRBV27 to TRBJ1-5, with 7 bases lining up with TRBD1. This chain's CDR3 is CASSKGAGGNQPQHF. Written as DNA, the CDR3 is TGTGCCAGCTCGAAAGGCGCAGGGGGTAATCAGCCCCAGCATTTT.